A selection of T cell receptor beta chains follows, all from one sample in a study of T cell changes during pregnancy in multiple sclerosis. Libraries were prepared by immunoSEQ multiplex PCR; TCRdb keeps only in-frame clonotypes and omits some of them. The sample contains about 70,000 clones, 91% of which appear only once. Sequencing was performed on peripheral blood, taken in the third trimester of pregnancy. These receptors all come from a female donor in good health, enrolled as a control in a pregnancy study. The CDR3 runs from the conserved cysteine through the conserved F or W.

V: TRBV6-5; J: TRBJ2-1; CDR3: CASSYPRQGVNEQFF
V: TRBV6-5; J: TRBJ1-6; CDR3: CASSPPGVASPLHF
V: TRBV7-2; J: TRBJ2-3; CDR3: CASSWGQGEAQYF
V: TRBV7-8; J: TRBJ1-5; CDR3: CASSLGAITRQPQHF
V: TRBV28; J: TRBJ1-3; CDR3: CASTTGRNTIYF
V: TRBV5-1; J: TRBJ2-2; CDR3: CASTPGADTGELFF
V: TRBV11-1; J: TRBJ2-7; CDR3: CASSSTPLGAYEQYF
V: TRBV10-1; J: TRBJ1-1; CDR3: CASSEFMNTEAFF
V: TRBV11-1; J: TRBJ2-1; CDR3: CASSWNQGKGNEQFF
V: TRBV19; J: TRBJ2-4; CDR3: CASSIAGALAKNIQYF
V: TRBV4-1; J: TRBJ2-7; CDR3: CASSQDRWQSYEQYF
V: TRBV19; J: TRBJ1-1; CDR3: CASRAPGGRNTEAFF
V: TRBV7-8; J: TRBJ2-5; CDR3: CASSLVAQQETQYF
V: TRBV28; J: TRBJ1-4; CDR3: CASSFRGSEKLFF
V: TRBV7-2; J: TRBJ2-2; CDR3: CASSSRSLAGGRNTGELFF
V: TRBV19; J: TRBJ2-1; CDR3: CASSMKASGVLNSYNEQFF
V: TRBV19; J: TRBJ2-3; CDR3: CASRGGADDFRADTQYF
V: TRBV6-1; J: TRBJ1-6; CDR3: CASSDLPYRVSYNSPLHF
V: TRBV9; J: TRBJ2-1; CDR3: CASSARGGSGSYNEQFF
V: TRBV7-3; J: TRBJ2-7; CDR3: CASSLVHLSEQYF
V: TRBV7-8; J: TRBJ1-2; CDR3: CASSSPGGYGYTF
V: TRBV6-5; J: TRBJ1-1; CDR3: CASRSLRGAEAFF
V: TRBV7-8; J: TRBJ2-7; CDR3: CASRFAGTGLSEQYF
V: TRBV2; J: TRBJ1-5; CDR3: CASNPRDLGQPQHF
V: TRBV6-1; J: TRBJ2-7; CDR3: CASSDLGGWEQYF
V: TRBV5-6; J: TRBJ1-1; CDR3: CASSFGQSPLMNTEAFF
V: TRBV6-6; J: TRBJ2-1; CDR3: CASSYTRAGGSEQFF
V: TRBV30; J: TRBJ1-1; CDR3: CAWARGPNTEAFF
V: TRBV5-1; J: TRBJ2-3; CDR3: CASSAGQPGTDTQYF
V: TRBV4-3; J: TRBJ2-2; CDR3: CASSQDSVSYGELFF
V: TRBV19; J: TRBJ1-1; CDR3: CATSNRDTSNTEAFF
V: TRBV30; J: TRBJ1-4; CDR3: CAWTSGVVPENEKLFF
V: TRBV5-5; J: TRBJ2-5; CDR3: CASSSAGGRTQETQYF
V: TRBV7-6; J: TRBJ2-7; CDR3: CASSGSPRTGAYEQYF
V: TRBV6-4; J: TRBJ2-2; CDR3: CASSDGGENTGELFF
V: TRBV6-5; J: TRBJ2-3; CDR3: CASRWDRTTDTQYF
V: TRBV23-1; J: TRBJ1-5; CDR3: CASSRSSHGFNQPQHF
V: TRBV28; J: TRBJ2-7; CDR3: CASSLFAQTGEGDEQYF
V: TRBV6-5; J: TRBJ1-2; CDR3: CASSYSLGASGGYTF
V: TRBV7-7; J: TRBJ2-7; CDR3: CASSLCAGNSYEQYF
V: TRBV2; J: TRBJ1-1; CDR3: CASRMTGVTEAFF
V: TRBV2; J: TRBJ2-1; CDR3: CASSERQGNEQFF
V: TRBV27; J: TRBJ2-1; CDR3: CASSWRGASLREQFF
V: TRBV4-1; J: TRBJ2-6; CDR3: CASSPATGIRTGANVLTF
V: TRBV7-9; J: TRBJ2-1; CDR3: CASSLELAGGNEQFF
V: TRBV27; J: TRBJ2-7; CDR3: CASTPGQGSYEQYF
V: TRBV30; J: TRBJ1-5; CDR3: CAWGRQGADQPQHF
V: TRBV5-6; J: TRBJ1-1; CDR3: CASSLYFTEAFF
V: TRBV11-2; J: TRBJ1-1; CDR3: CASSLTLGQSAFF
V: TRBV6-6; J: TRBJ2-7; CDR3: CASGDSGELHEQYF
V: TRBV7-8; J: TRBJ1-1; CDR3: CASSLGGGGRMNTEAFF
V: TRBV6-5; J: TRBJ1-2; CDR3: CASMKGAQYGYTF
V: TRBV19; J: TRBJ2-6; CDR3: CASSRTPLSGANVLTF
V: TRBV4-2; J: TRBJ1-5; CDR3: CAIQDRSPSNSNQPQHF